The clone carrying this T cell receptor (beta chain) was counted ten times or more. An end of the junction does not agree with germline; a read error may underlie this. CDR1 SGHDT and CDR2 YYEEEE come from the germline V gene. The CDR3 extends over 11 amino acids. The sample comes from a study of early T cells in non-severe SARS-CoV-2 infection. Study in general: The authors sequenced bulk RNA from unsorted whole blood, leaving chains unpaired.

Molecules of cDNA were individually given unique molecular identifiers that were attached to them. TCRdb itself ran the 5' RACE reads through MiXCR, one entry per CDR3 protein. The sample includes some 44,000 distinct CDR3 sequences, about 6% of them seen just once. This sample comprised whole blood, obtained at baseline. V gene TRBV5-6 combines with J gene TRBJ1-1; no definite D call. The sequence was collected from an adult who was a healthcare worker with PCR-confirmed SARS-CoV-2 infection or an uninfected control (not recorded which). CDR3 amino acids: CASSLNTEVFF. Here the CDR3 DNA reads TGTGCCAGCAGCTTAAATACTGAAGTTTTCTTT.